This TCR beta chain was captured by sequencing in a study of early stage breast cancer tumors. General observations from the study: Compared with adjacent normal breast, tumors showed approximately 2.5-fold denser, more clonal T cells.

In germline, CDR1 is SGHRS, CDR2 YFSETQ. The CDR3 is 15 residues long. Trimming removed 5 bases from V and 2 bases from J, with 14 bases in between. This clone was counted once. Its cognate antigen is unknown. The repertoire was sequenced with immunoSEQ multiplex PCR; TCRdb's copy has only in-frame clones and lacks some. This table holds several thousand clones, approximately 68% found once. The sequence was obtained from a person aged 45-65 years with breast cancer. Sequenced: breast tumor tissue. The chain recombines TRBV5-1 with TRBJ2-1; TRBD2 is a possible D gene (6 bases). The CDR3 DNA sequence: TGCGCCAGCAGATTCGGGGGAATTGCCTACAATGAGCAGTTCTTC. Its translation is CASRFGGIAYNEQFF. The whole variable domain, filled in from reference TRBV5-1 and TRBJ2-1, reads KAGVTQTPRYLIKTRGQQVTLSCSPISGHRSVSWYQQTPGQGLQFLFEYFSETQRNKGNFPGRFSGRQFSNSRSEMNVSTLELGDSALYLCASRFGGIAYNEQFFGPGTRLTVL.